The 12 T cell receptor beta chains reported below all come from one sample, sequenced in a study of cytomegalovirus exposure and HLA in healthy donors. PCR employed 60 Vbeta and 13 Jbeta primers. Sequenced by immunoSEQ multiplex PCR; TCRdb stores in-frame clones only, minus some. In total, the table holds approximately 82,000 clones. The sequenced sample consisted of PBMCs. These receptors were obtained from a woman aged 60-70 years in good health and CMV-seronegative.

V is TRBV29-1 and J is TRBJ2-1; 10 bases map to TRBD2. The CDR3 has 17 amino acids. J lost 3 bases, V lost 4 bases, and 12 bases had no gene match. The germline V gene encodes CDR1 SQVTM and CDR2 ANQGSEA. CDR3 coding DNA: TGCAGCGTTGGGAGCTACCTTAGCGGGAGGCTCTACAATGAGCAGTTCTTC. It yields the protein CSVGSYLSGRLYNEQFF.

The chain has TRBV18 and TRBJ2-7, with D unclear. The CDR3 spans 13 residues. The V end lost 6 bases, the J end lost 2 bases, and 11 bases lay between the germline ends. Germline loops: CDR1 KGHSH, CDR2 LQKENI. CDR3 loop: CASSGDQTYEQYF. CDR3 nucleotide sequence: TGTGCCAGCTCCGGAGACCAAACCTACGAGCAGTACTTC.

This chain connects TRBV19 to TRBJ2-5; 12 nucleotides match TRBD1. The CDR3 contains 15 residues. Trimming at V came to 8 bases and at J to 5 bases, leaving 9 bases not matched to a gene. CDR1 is LNHDA, CDR2 SQIVND, per germline (reference sequence). The CDR3 DNA reads as TGTGCCAGTGCTTCCGGGACAGGGGGCGGGGAGACCCAGTACTTC. This encodes CASASGTGGGETQYF.

DNA of the CDR3: TGTGCCAGCCAAAGACTAGCGGGGTCCAATGAGCAGTTCTTC. Amino acid sequence: CASQRLAGSNEQFF. V is TRBV13 and J is TRBJ2-1, with 11 bases lining up with TRBD2. Germline CDR1 is PRHDT and CDR2 is FYEKMQ (reference sequence). This CDR3 has 14 amino acids. Trimming cost V 8 bases and J 6 bases; bases outside gene matches: 6.

This chain joins TRBV28 and TRBJ2-3; 7 bases match TRBD2. CDR3 size: 16 residues. After removal of 2 bases from V and 6 bases from J, the junction contained 11 bases not matched to a gene. CDR1 MDHEN and CDR2 SYDVKM come from the germline V gene. The chain's CDR3 is CASSLLAGVSGDTQYF. The CDR3 coding sequence is TGTGCCAGCAGTTTACTTGCGGGAGTCTCGGGGGATACGCAGTATTTT.

The V gene is TRBV7-8, the J gene TRBJ1-5, with 8 bases aligning to TRBD1. The CDR3 covers 15 residues. Germline CDR1 is SGHVS and CDR2 is FQNEAQ. The ends lost 4 bases at V and 4 bases at J; junction bases unmatched: 6. This CDR3 is CASSSQGAENQPQHF. CDR3 coding DNA: TGTGCCAGCAGCTCGCAGGGGGCTGAGAATCAGCCCCAGCATTTT.

The chain employs TRBV6-6 and TRBJ2-5; 10 positions agree with TRBD1. The J call is uncertain, as TRBJ2-7 better fits the DNA end. CDR1 is MNHNY, CDR2 SVGAGI, per germline (reference sequence). The CDR3 length is 13 residues. The CDR3 sequence is CANGQGGTYEQYF. CDR3 sequence (DNA): TGTGCCAACGGACAGGGGGGGACCTACGAGCAGTACTTC.

V is TRBV11-2 and J is TRBJ2-3, with D maybe TRBD2 (6 bases). The germline CDR1 and CDR2 sequences are SGHAT and FQNNGV. The CDR3 extends over 13 amino acids. V lost 0 bases to trimming and J lost 10 bases, with 11 bases between them. In DNA, the CDR3 is TGTGCCAGCAGCTTAGATGAGGGAGGTTCGCAGTATTTT. This translates into CASSLDEGGSQYF.

CDR3 sequence: CAISAIGTGGRGNEQFF. The CDR3, as DNA: TGTGCCATCAGTGCCATCGGGACAGGGGGCCGAGGCAATGAGCAGTTCTTC. V gene TRBV10-3 combines with J gene TRBJ2-1; 12 nucleotides align to TRBD1. The V gene's germline CDR1 is ENHRY and CDR2 SYGVKD. The CDR3 is made up of 17 amino acids. The V and J ends lost 4 bases and 6 bases, in that order; junction bases with no gene match: 10.

The rearrangement joins TRBV5-1 to TRBJ1-2, with 9 bases lining up with TRBD1. The CDR3 spans 15 residues. With 3 bases clipped from V and 8 bases from J, the junction kept 11 bases outside the gene matches. Germline V CDR1 and CDR2: SGHRS, YFSETQ. CDR3 coding DNA: TGCGCCAGCAGCTGGGGGGGACAGGGCCTAGAGGGCTACACCTTC. This codes for CASSWGGQGLEGYTF. Looking up the rest from reference TRBV5-1 and TRBJ1-2 gives the full variable domain: KAGVTQTPRYLIKTRGQQVTLSCSPISGHRSVSWYQQTPGQGLQFLFEYFSETQRNKGNFPGRFSGRQFSNSRSEMNVSTLELGDSALYLCASSWGGQGLEGYTFGSGTRLTVV.

The chain is built from TRBV4-2 and TRBJ2-1, with TRBD2 matching 9 bases. Germline assignment: CDR1 LGHNA and CDR2 YNFKEQ. The CDR3 consists of 17 residues. J was trimmed by 9 bases and V by 4 bases; bases with no gene match: 16. The CDR3, as DNA: TGTGCCAGCAGCCCTGGGGTGGGAATAGCGGGAGAGAGTGAGCAGTTCTTC. This translates into CASSPGVGIAGESEQFF.

The CDR3 region is CASSRNPRGGEDTQYF. The CDR3 DNA sequence: TGTGCCAGCAGCCGAAATCCTAGGGGGGGGGAAGATACGCAGTATTTT. V gene TRBV4-2 combines with J gene TRBJ2-3; a possible D gene is TRBD2 (7 bases). CDR1 LGHNA and CDR2 YNFKEQ come from the germline V gene. The V end lost 4 bases, the J end lost 5 bases, and 19 bases lay between the germline ends. The CDR3 contains 16 residues.